What follows is one T cell receptor (beta chain) and its context. The antigen is unknown. The data derive from a study of T cell repertoires in cytomegalovirus infection. In the study overall: Selection of CMV epitopes for the study included recently identified HLA-C-restricted and well-studied HLA-B-restricted ones. Both CMV infection and a matching HLA type were indicated by public TCR beta signatures. General study points: Ex vivo responses were dominated by HLA-C-restricted CMV-specific TCR beta clonotypes. Summed frequency of shared TCR beta families picked out CMV carriers who also had the relevant HLA.

TCRdb recomputed calls from the reads with MiXCR, one row per CDR3 protein. The table includes 550,000 to 700,000 distinct CDR3 sequences, 40% detected once. The CDR3 contains 15 residues. Trimming removed 1 base at V and 5 bases at J, with 12 bases between. The source is a human donor in good health (CMV status not recorded). Some clones in this sample may be carry-over from other donors' samples. The specimen was cultured PBMCs, collected from culture after CMV antigen stimulation. The V and J genes are TRBV12-3 or TRBV12-4 and TRBJ2-1, with D perhaps TRBD2 (5 bases). The DNA for the CDR3 is TGTGCCAGCAGTTTAGGCGCTAGCAAGGACAATGAGCAGTTCTTC. The encoded protein is CASSLGASKDNEQFF.